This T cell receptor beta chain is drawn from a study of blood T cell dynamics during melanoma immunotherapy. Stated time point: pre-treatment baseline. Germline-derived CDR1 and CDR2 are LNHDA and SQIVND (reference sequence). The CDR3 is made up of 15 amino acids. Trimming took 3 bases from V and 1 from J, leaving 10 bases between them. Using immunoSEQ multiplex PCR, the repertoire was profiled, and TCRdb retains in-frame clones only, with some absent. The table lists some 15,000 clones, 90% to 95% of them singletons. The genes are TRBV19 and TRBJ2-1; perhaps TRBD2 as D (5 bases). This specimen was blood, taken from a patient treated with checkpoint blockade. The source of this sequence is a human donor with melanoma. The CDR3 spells CASSMSSGSYNEQFF. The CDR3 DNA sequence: TGTGCCAGTAGTATGTCAAGCGGTTCCTACAATGAGCAGTTCTTC.